This entry describes one TCR beta chain. Its antigen is currently not known. No base-level quality is on record; no much larger clone is a single base apart. From each donor, a single peripheral blood sample of 95 to 150 mL on average was drawn into heparinised tubes. Naive, central memory, regulatory and stem cell-like memory CD4+ T cells were sorted on a BD FACSAria II using a panel including CD45RO, CCR7, CD25, CD127, CD95 and CD27. Every sorted population had a purity above 95%. Right away, PBMCs were isolated by Lymphoprep density gradient centrifugation and were stained directly, with no culture step. To minimize batch effects, samples were stained and sorted in pairs, one healthy donor with one patient per experiment. The sample originates from a study of beta chain features in type 1 diabetes (dated by TCRdb to the late 2010s). Study-level background: Patients and healthy donors did not differ in mean age, gender distribution, total cell number or subset yield. Across all samples, about 110 million sorted cells were examined, and cell number per subset correlated strongly with RNA yield. The study compared the TCRB repertoires of sorted circulating CD4+ T cell subsets in recently diagnosed type 1 diabetes patients with those in matched healthy donors. Regulatory and stem cell-like memory subsets were obtained from only 8 patients and about 8 healthy donors, while naive and central memory subsets were obtained from all 28 donors.

Points the paper makes about the study in general: Type 1 diabetes patients showed a moderate but significant shortening of TCRB CDR3 length in all four CD4+ subsets. Because small numbers of individuals were included in the HLA sub-analyses, any influence of HLA type on TCRB rearrangement was left unresolved. Sequencing cDNA rather than genomic DNA could over-represent highly expressing activated cells, although activation and CD3 levels did not differ between groups. Shorter templates might have been favored by PCR, but patient and control samples were amplified and corrected together, so both groups would have been affected equally by any skew. The naive, central memory and regulatory TCRB repertoires appeared to resemble one another more closely among patients than among healthy donors. At VDJ recombination sites, patients with type 1 diabetes made fewer insertions and deleted more nucleotides, a pattern implying thymic rearrangement abnormalities.

The entire amount of isolated RNA was reverse transcribed using the High Capacity cDNA Reverse Transcription Kit, so the sequenced TCRB transcripts were expressed ones. Deep immunoSEQ sequencing was applied to naive, central memory and regulatory T cell samples, giving an average of about 3.7 million total reads per sample. After sorted cells were lysed in RLT buffer, RNA was extracted with DNase-treated RNeasy Micro or Mini kits, with the choice depending on cell number. Each cell subset was processed on its own to prevent cross-contamination, while patient and healthy donor samples were processed together. Using the immunoSEQ multiplex PCR, TCRB sequences were amplified from cDNA into 87-bp fragments spanning the CDR3 region. Sequencing of the amplicons was done on the Illumina HiSeq platform. In the original analysis: PCR bias was computationally corrected using synthetic template baselines, reads within Hamming distance 2 were collapsed, and singletons that could not be merged were discarded. Reads were aligned against IMGT so that V, D and J genes, CDR3 length and insertions or deletions at six rearrangement sites could be assigned. Within each subset, clonotype counts were normalized to the number of sorted cells before true diversity and Gini coefficients were calculated with the tcR R package. The overlap coefficient, calculated on TCRB nucleotide sequences, was used to measure repertoire sharing. As a proxy for the pre-selection repertoire, out-of-frame TCRB sequences from naive cells were analyzed. In TCRdb, the immuneACCESS table is reduced to in-frame sequences with V and J assigned. These tables do not hold every clone; where another copy was compared, an unresolved V gene accounts for under half, and the others remain unexplained. The V and J calls and the clone size are those of that table, but D and trimming were determined from the DNA. In all, the sample holds 250,000 to 300,000 clones, and around 24% of those were seen once. The ten largest clones represent roughly 0.013% of the sample.

The junction shows trimming of 6 bases on V and 4 bases on J, plus 12 bases between the germline ends. There are 13 amino acids in the CDR3, from cysteine to phenylalanine inclusive. Here the CDR3 DNA is all that survives: 39 bases in frame from base 1. As encoded in the germline V gene, CDR1 is KGHSH while CDR2 is LQKENI. The receptor was isolated from a woman aged 25 to 45 with type 1 diabetes. The material sequenced was naive CD4+ T cells from blood. The sample's cell subset or site label is to be understood as: true naive CD4+ T cells. The V gene is TRBV18 and the J gene is TRBJ2-5; the best D guess is TRBD1, with 6 bases matching. The CDR3 reads CASSPTGTETQYF. The DNA sequence is as follows: TGTGCCAGCTCCCCCACAGGGACAGAGACCCAGTACTTC. The variable domain in full, with residues beyond the CDR3 obtained from the reference TRBV18 and TRBJ2-5 genes, is NAGVMQNPRHLVRRRGQEARLRCSPMKGHSHVYWYRQLPEEGLKFMVYLQKENIIDESGMPKERFSAEFPKEGPSILRIQQVVRGDSAAYFCASSPTGTETQYFGPGTRLLVL.